The clone carrying this T cell receptor (beta chain) was detected only once. The antigen remains undetermined. The record originates from a study of OX40 agonist ivuxolimab in advanced cancers. Study results and caveats: At 0.1 to 3.0 mg/kg and by week 6, CD4+ and CD8+ T cells in the blood had expanded clonally.

With 2 bases clipped from V and 4 bases from J, the junction kept 5 bases outside the gene matches. This CDR3 comprises 14 residues. Per germline, CDR1 MNHNY and CDR2 SVGAGI (reference sequence). Clones were sequenced by immunoSEQ multiplex PCR, and TCRdb holds only the in-frame ones, with some missing. The sample comprises roughly 87,000 clones, 91% of which are singletons, and roughly 8.7% rests with the top ten. The sample consisted of CD4+ or CD8+ T cells sorted from blood, taken in a trial of the OX40 agonist ivuxolimab. V usage is TRBV6-6 and J usage is TRBJ2-7, with 7 positions matching TRBD1. The origin of this receptor is an adult with an advanced solid tumor such as melanoma, head and neck, liver or kidney cancer. This CDR3 reads CASSYLPGGYEQYV. The CDR3 region has the DNA TGTGCCAGCAGTTACCTCCCAGGGGGTTACGAGCAGTACGTC.